These 8 T cell receptor beta chains were sequenced from one sample in a study of beta chain features in type 1 diabetes. The sequenced template was cDNA made from the entire isolated RNA. Assay used: immunoSEQ multiplex PCR; TCRdb lists only in-frame clones, some missing. The sample lists hundreds of thousands of clones; 11% were seen once. The source material was naive CD4+ T cells from blood. Receptor source: a woman in her twenties or thirties in good health.

The J gene is TRBJ2-6, the V gene TRBV30, with a weak D call TRBD2 (5 bases). The ends were cut back, 5 bases at V and 3 bases at J, with 5 bases in the middle. The germline CDR1 and CDR2 sequences are GTSNPN and SVGIG (reference sequence). The CDR3 covers 12 residues. The CDR3 region is CAWGLGANVLTF. In DNA, the CDR3 is TGTGCCTGGGGACTTGGGGCCAACGTCCTGACTTTC.

CDR3 coding DNA: TGTGCCAGTACCATACAACTAGCGGGAGGCGGAAGGGAGCAGTTCTTC. Translated, it gives CASTIQLAGGGREQFF. J is TRBJ2-1 and V is TRBV19; the match to TRBD2 covers 12 bases. J was trimmed by 10 bases and V by 7 bases; bases with no gene match: 14. CDR1 is LNHDA, CDR2 SQIVND, per germline (reference sequence). The CDR3 covers 16 residues.

V gene TRBV28 combines with J gene TRBJ2-7; TRBD1 might be the D (6 bases). The germline V gene encodes CDR1 MDHEN and CDR2 SYDVKM. The CDR3 is made up of 12 amino acids. The V end was cut by 2 bases, the J end by 6 bases, with 8 bases between. The CDR3 coding sequence is TGTGCCAGCAGTTTAGCAGGGGCCGAGCAGTACTTC. Protein sequence: CASSLAGAEQYF.

The table lists this clone with a few counts. This rearrangement joins TRBV18 to TRBJ2-7, with D tentatively TRBD2 (5 bases). Germline V gives CDR1 KGHSH, CDR2 LQKENI. The V and J ends lost 3 bases and 1 base respectively, with 10 bases between them. The CDR3 runs to 14 residues. The CDR3 loop is CASSPGRGSYEQYF. Here the CDR3 DNA reads TGTGCCAGCTCACCTGGGAGAGGGTCCTACGAGCAGTACTTC. Full variable domain (remainder filled in from reference TRBV18 and TRBJ2-7): NAGVMQNPRHLVRRRGQEARLRCSPMKGHSHVYWYRQLPEEGLKFMVYLQKENIIDESGMPKERFSAEFPKEGPSILRIQQVVRGDSAAYFCASSPGRGSYEQYFGPGTRLTVT.

The chain recombines TRBV19 with TRBJ2-1, with TRBD1 matching 10 bases. Trimming cost V 7 bases and J 6 bases; bases outside gene matches: 27. The CDR3 sequence is 21 residues long. Per the germline V gene, CDR1 is LNHDA and CDR2 is SQIVND (reference sequence). The CDR3 sequence: CASTPNRGQGTFNSPRNEQFF. The CDR3 DNA reads TGTGCCAGTACCCCCAATAGGGGACAGGGGACTTTTAATTCCCCTCGCAATGAGCAGTTCTTC.

The rearrangement links TRBV29-1 to TRBJ2-6; TRBD1 is a possible D gene (5 bases). Germline V gives CDR1 SQVTM, CDR2 ANQGSEA. This CDR3 comprises 15 residues. With 2 bases removed from V and 2 bases from J, the gap between germline ends came to 10 bases. CDR3 sequence (DNA): TGCAGCGTTGAATTCGGCAGGGCTGGGGCCAACGTCCTGACTTTC. This sequence encodes CSVEFGRAGANVLTF.

V is TRBV6-5 and J is TRBJ2-5; 11 bases line up with TRBD1. The ends lost 3 bases at V and 4 bases at J; junction bases unmatched: 7. The germline V gene has CDR1 MNHEY and CDR2 SVGAGI. There are 16 residues in the CDR3. CDR3 sequence: CASSYTGTGGGETQYF. In DNA, the CDR3 is TGTGCCAGCAGTTATACCGGGACAGGGGGAGGAGAGACCCAGTACTTC.

This clone has just a few counts. The chain has TRBV9 and TRBJ2-1, with 8 bases identical to TRBD2. With 3 bases clipped from V and 6 bases from J, the junction kept 11 bases outside the gene matches. Germline V gives CDR1 SGDLS, CDR2 YYNGEE. The CDR3 is made up of 16 amino acids. The CDR3 DNA sequence: TGTGCCAGCAGCGCGAACCCGGGACTAGTCCCCAATGAGCAGTTCTTC. Its translation: CASSANPGLVPNEQFF. The full variable domain, with the rest looked up from reference TRBV9 and TRBJ2-1, is DSGVTQTPKHLITATGQRVTLRCSPRSGDLSVYWYQQSLDQGLQFLIQYYNGEERAKGNILERFSAQQFPDLHSELNLSSLELGDSALYFCASSANPGLVPNEQFFGPGTRLTVL.